This record concerns one TCR beta chain sequence. In germline, CDR1 is ENHRY, CDR2 SYGVKD. CDR3 length equals 14 residues. V was pared by 2 bases and J by 5 bases, with 10 bases between. Individual cDNA molecules each received unique molecular identifiers attached to them. TCRdb recomputed calls from the 5' RACE reads with MiXCR, one row per CDR3 protein. Of about 72,000 distinct CDR3 sequences in the sample, 10% were seen once. These data belong to a study of early T cells in non-severe SARS-CoV-2 infection. The sequence came from an adult who was a healthcare worker with PCR-confirmed SARS-CoV-2 infection or an uninfected control (not recorded which). V usage is TRBV10-3 and J usage is TRBJ1-5; D is possibly TRBD1 (5 bases). The material sequenced was whole blood, taken at baseline. CDR3 residues: CAISETGGYQPQHF. The CDR3 bases are TGTGCCATCAGTGAGACAGGAGGGTATCAGCCCCAGCATTTT.